This T cell receptor (beta chain) was retrieved from a study of T cells in Graves' hyperthyroidism and ophthalmopathy. There were TCR beta CDR3 regions amplified from RNA transcripts. The TCR CDR3 first-round RT-PCR relied on the HTBI primer set. MiXCR, run by TCRdb on the multiplex PCR reads, gives a single entry per CDR3 protein. The sample records about 53,000 distinct CDR3 sequences, around half being singletons. Deletions cut 0 bases from V and 8 bases from J, with 13 bases between. Germline-derived CDR1 and CDR2 are LNHNV and YYDKDF (reference sequence). The CDR3 totals 14 residues. Each ophthalmopathy patient scored at least 3 on the Clinical Activity Score and at least 4 on NOSPECS grade, with duration under 3 months. Diagnosis rested on symptoms, serum thyroxine and TRAb, thyroid ultrasound, and orbital computed tomography.

Sequences were obtained from blood. This chain connects TRBV15 to TRBJ1-2, with D unclear. This TCR was recovered from a woman in her twenties or thirties with Graves' ophthalmopathy. CDR3 DNA: TGTGCCACCAGCAGAGATCGGAGGGTGGAGGGCTACACCTTC. Its protein is CATSRDRRVEGYTF.